A selection of T cell receptor beta chains follows, all from one sample in a study of blood T cell repertoires in COVID-19. Measured with immunoSEQ multiplex PCR; TCRdb has only the in-frame clones, and not every one. The data show under 250,000 clones, with approximately 80% seen just once and 1.5% to 2% held by the top ten. The sequenced material came from PBMCs or T cells enriched from blood (not recorded which). All receptors derive from a man in his sixties who had recovered from COVID-19. The CDR3 runs from the conserved cysteine through the conserved F or W.

j_gene: TRBJ2-3
v_gene: TRBV19
CDR3aa: CASSIAGQGAYTQYF

j_gene: TRBJ2-7
v_gene: TRBV5-1
CDR3aa: CASSLEYSGGWSSYEQYF

j_gene: TRBJ1-5
v_gene: TRBV5-6
CDR3aa: CASSLGRWGNQPQHF

j_gene: TRBJ2-5
v_gene: TRBV7-2
CDR3aa: CASSLHGAPRETQYF

j_gene: TRBJ1-1
v_gene: TRBV5-5
CDR3aa: CASSLDLRVFAEAFF

j_gene: TRBJ1-3
v_gene: TRBV9
CDR3aa: CASSVGSTSDFAIYF

j_gene: TRBJ2-7
v_gene: TRBV11-3
CDR3aa: CASSFILGENYEQYF

j_gene: TRBJ2-1
v_gene: TRBV12-5
CDR3aa: CASGLVQFEYNEQFF

j_gene: TRBJ1-3
v_gene: TRBV6-5
CDR3aa: CASRGDRHSGNTIYF

j_gene: TRBJ1-2
v_gene: TRBV21-1
CDR3aa: CASSKREGDRGLCGYGYTF

j_gene: TRBJ1-1
v_gene: TRBV18
CDR3aa: CASSSNRDTEAFF

j_gene: TRBJ2-1
v_gene: TRBV2
CDR3aa: CASSEGTSGGANEQFF

j_gene: TRBJ1-5
v_gene: TRBV6-2/TRBV6-3
CDR3aa: CASSYYSLDQPQHF

j_gene: TRBJ2-7
v_gene: TRBV6-2/TRBV6-3
CDR3aa: CASSDGQGPSYEQYF

j_gene: TRBJ1-1
v_gene: TRBV10-3
CDR3aa: CAISASTGMNTEAFF

j_gene: TRBJ1-3
v_gene: TRBV30
CDR3aa: CAWSVKDSSGNTIYF

j_gene: TRBJ2-3
v_gene: TRBV19
CDR3aa: CASTRGSTDTQYF

j_gene: TRBJ2-5
v_gene: TRBV19
CDR3aa: CASSIGGRDLETQYF

j_gene: TRBJ1-1
v_gene: TRBV18
CDR3aa: CASSLPRTGMNTEAFF

j_gene: TRBJ1-6
v_gene: TRBV6-5
CDR3aa: CASSYGGSYNSPLHF

j_gene: TRBJ2-7
v_gene: TRBV2
CDR3aa: CASSEGTFSYEQYF

j_gene: TRBJ1-5
v_gene: TRBV19
CDR3aa: CASSSRFEGSNQPQHF

j_gene: TRBJ1-1
v_gene: TRBV7-6
CDR3aa: CASSRSLTAEAFF

j_gene: TRBJ1-2
v_gene: TRBV6-2/TRBV6-3
CDR3aa: CASSSAGQAYGYTF

j_gene: TRBJ2-2
v_gene: TRBV19
CDR3aa: CASSASGGASGELFF

j_gene: TRBJ1-1
v_gene: TRBV5-4
CDR3aa: CASSFDAGVGAEAFF

j_gene: TRBJ1-2
v_gene: TRBV6-1
CDR3aa: CASSESGSTSGQGLGYTF

j_gene: TRBJ1-5
v_gene: TRBV19
CDR3aa: CASSRGTVSNQPQHF

j_gene: TRBJ1-6
v_gene: TRBV6-4
CDR3aa: CASSVQWGGSPLHF

j_gene: TRBJ2-7
v_gene: TRBV6-1
CDR3aa: CASSEAATSSSYEQYF

j_gene: TRBJ1-3
v_gene: TRBV4-3
CDR3aa: CASGQGTSGNTIYF

j_gene: TRBJ2-7
v_gene: TRBV10-3
CDR3aa: CAISVSGQGATYEQYF

j_gene: TRBJ2-4
v_gene: TRBV5-8
CDR3aa: CASTGGRSNIQYF

j_gene: TRBJ2-5
v_gene: TRBV2
CDR3aa: CASSDYRGRETQYF

j_gene: TRBJ1-3
v_gene: TRBV19
CDR3aa: CASSIDAGAGNTIYF

j_gene: TRBJ2-3
v_gene: TRBV14
CDR3aa: CASSLLAASTDTQYF

j_gene: TRBJ1-2
v_gene: TRBV19
CDR3aa: CASRRQGVVYGYTF

j_gene: TRBJ2-3
v_gene: TRBV3-1/TRBV3-2
CDR3aa: CASSQDGQGVGAQYF

j_gene: TRBJ2-3
v_gene: TRBV29-1
CDR3aa: CSVDSGVADTQYF

j_gene: TRBJ2-7
v_gene: TRBV5-1
CDR3aa: CASSLARPGVSNYEQYF

j_gene: TRBJ2-7
v_gene: TRBV9
CDR3aa: CASRVRDSYEQYF

j_gene: TRBJ2-7
v_gene: TRBV19
CDR3aa: CASSIALAGATHHYEQYF

j_gene: TRBJ2-2
v_gene: TRBV5-5
CDR3aa: CASSLFTGLAGELFF

j_gene: TRBJ2-3
v_gene: TRBV4-3
CDR3aa: CASSQVPSGGAYTQYF